This entry lists 2 T cell receptor beta chains sequenced from one sample in a study of T cells after posttransplantation cyclophosphamide. TCRdb's table, derived via immunoSEQ multiplex PCR, lists solely in-frame clones and lacks some. This repertoire shows tens of thousands of clones, under 85% found once; its top ten account for roughly 0.62%. The sample was memory CD4+ T cells sorted from PBMCs. Source of these receptors: a woman aged 55-69 years in good health, CMV-negative, and a related stem cell transplant donor.

This clone was observed a single time. The V gene is TRBV5-8, the J gene TRBJ2-1, with 9 positions matching TRBD2. The CDR3 spans 15 residues. V shed 1 base and J 6 bases; nucleotides not matched to a gene: 5. Germline values: CDR1 SGHTS, CDR2 YDEGEE. CDR3 DNA sequence: TGTGCCAGCAGCTTGATGGCGGGAGGGGTCAATGAGCAGTTCTTC. This encodes CASSLMAGGVNEQFF.

V gene TRBV28 combines with J gene TRBJ1-2; D is unclear. The germline V gene has CDR1 MDHEN and CDR2 SYDVKM. The CDR3 has 11 amino acids. V dropped 7 bases and J dropped 5 bases, with 8 bases sitting between them. CDR3 amino acids: CASTKRYGYTF. The CDR3 region has the DNA TGTGCCAGCACCAAGCGGTATGGCTACACCTTC.